The 25 T cell receptor beta chains given below trace back to one sample, sequenced in a study of control samples from healthy donors and cancer patients. The repertoire was sequenced with immunoSEQ multiplex PCR; TCRdb's copy has only in-frame clones and lacks some. Counted here are 85,000 to 100,000 clones, 80% to 95% occurring once; the ten biggest clones make up around 8.2%. Sample: blood. Receptor source: a man younger than 35 in good health.

This clone has just a few counts. The chain recombines TRBV4-1 with TRBJ1-3; the D is unclear. Trimming removed 10 bases from V and 2 bases from J, with 18 bases in between. CDR3 length equals 15 residues. Germline V gene sequence: CDR1 MGHRA, CDR2 YSYEKL. The CDR3 DNA follows: TGCGCCACTTCATCGAGCGGTTTCCCTGGAAACACCATATATTTT. Translation: CATSSSGFPGNTIYF.

CDR3 region: CASSLFGQANTGELFF. In DNA form, the CDR3 reads TGTGCCAGCAGTTTATTTGGGCAGGCGAACACCGGGGAGCTGTTTTTT. V and J are TRBV27 and TRBJ2-2; D unclear. Looked up from germline, CDR1 is MNHEY and CDR2 is SMNVEV (reference sequence). Trimming shortened V by 1 base and J by 0 bases, and 9 bases separated the two germline ends. The CDR3 consists of 16 residues.

V gene TRBV6-1 combines with J gene TRBJ1-1; D gene unclear. Trimming removed 0 bases at V and 10 bases at J, with 12 bases between. Germline V lookup: CDR1 MNHNS, CDR2 SASEGT. The CDR3 is made up of 13 amino acids. The CDR3 loop is CASSEAERQRAFF. CDR3 bases: TGTGCCAGCAGTGAAGCGGAACGGCAGCGAGCTTTCTTT.

The gene calls are TRBV3-1 (or the pseudogene TRBV3-2) and TRBJ2-7; a weak D match, TRBD2 (5 bases). The CDR3 is 16 amino acids. Trimming took off 0 bases at V and 2 bases at J, with 14 bases between the two ends. Germline CDR1 reads LGHDT; CDR2 reads YNNKEL (reference sequence). The CDR3 spells CASSQDQRAFTYEQYF. The CDR3 DNA reads as TGTGCCAGCAGCCAAGACCAGAGGGCTTTCACCTACGAGCAGTACTTC.

This rearrangement joins TRBV6-5 to TRBJ1-1, with unresolved D. V was cut by 0 bases and J by 3 bases, with 14 bases left in between. CDR1 MNHEY and CDR2 SVGAGI come from the germline V gene. There are 16 residues in the CDR3. CDR3 DNA sequence: TGTGCCAGCAGTTACTCGGGCCGGACGTGGTACACTGAAGCTTTCTTT. This translates into CASSYSGRTWYTEAFF.

The gene calls are TRBV27 and TRBJ2-2; the match to TRBD2 covers 8 bases. The germline V gene encodes CDR1 MNHEY and CDR2 SMNVEV (reference sequence). V lost 5 bases to trimming and J lost 5 bases; unmatched junction nucleotides: 7. The CDR3 runs to 15 residues. As DNA, the CDR3 is TGTGCCAGCAGTCCCCGACCGGGGGGGACCGGGGAGCTGTTTTTT. It specifies CASSPRPGGTGELFF.

This chain uses TRBV27 with TRBJ2-1, with D unresolved. Between the trimmed V and J ends, which lost 2 bases and 8 bases, there was a span of 7 bases. CDR1 and CDR2 (germline): MNHEY, SMNVEV (reference sequence). CDR3 length: 12 residues. CDR3 sequence (DNA): TGTGCCAGCAGTTTACAGTGGGATGAGCAGTTCTTC. Its protein is CASSLQWDEQFF.

About this clone: Compared with germline, one end of the junction differs, possibly owing to a read error. The genes are TRBV2 and TRBJ1-2; the D gene is possibly TRBD1 (5 bases). This CDR3 comprises 9 residues. CDR1 and CDR2 (germline): SNHLY, FYNNEI. This CDR3 is CASSQQVPF. As DNA, the CDR3 is TGTGCCAGCAGTCAACAGGTCCCCTTC.

The CDR3 loop reads CASGLGNEQFF. CDR3 DNA sequence: TGTGCCAGCGGACTAGGGAATGAGCAGTTCTTC. The rearrangement joins TRBV27 to TRBJ2-1, with 7 bases matching TRBD2. The CDR3 consists of 11 residues. V was clipped by 8 bases and J by 7 bases; unmatched bases: 2. Looked up from germline, CDR1 is MNHEY and CDR2 is SMNVEV (reference sequence).

The genes are TRBV6-6 and TRBJ1-1; maybe TRBD1 (5 bases). The V gene lost 8 bases and the J gene lost 0 bases, with 13 bases spanning the gap. From germline, CDR1 is MNHNY and CDR2 SVGAGI (reference sequence). The CDR3 sequence is 14 residues long. This CDR3 is CASRPKGMNTEAFF. In DNA, the CDR3 is TGTGCCAGCCGCCCCAAGGGGATGAACACTGAAGCTTTCTTT.

The table lists this clone with a count of one. The chain carries TRBV11-2 and TRBJ2-7, with TRBD2 matching over 9 bases. Germline V gives CDR1 SGHAT, CDR2 FQNNGV. The V gene end was trimmed by 5 bases and the J gene end by 1 base; junction bases not matched to a gene: 9. This CDR3 has 16 amino acids. CDR3 protein: CASSPAGTSLSYEQYF. CDR3 sequence (DNA): TGTGCCAGCAGCCCAGCCGGGACTAGCCTATCCTACGAGCAGTACTTC.

This chain joins TRBV19 and TRBJ2-7; 7 nucleotides align to TRBD2. V gave up 4 bases and J gave up 5 bases; unmatched junction bases: 14. Germline CDR1 reads LNHDA; CDR2 reads SQIVND (reference sequence). There are 16 residues in the CDR3. CDR3 in amino acids: CASSNPYAGVPDEQYF. Here the CDR3 DNA reads TGTGCCAGTAGTAACCCTTACGCGGGAGTCCCCGACGAGCAGTACTTC.

This clone has a single count. The chain combines TRBV7-6 with TRBJ2-2; no clear D gene. The CDR3 sequence is 16 residues long. Germline CDR1 SGHVS, CDR2 FNYEAQ. The V end lost 2 bases, the J end lost 3 bases, and 13 bases lay between the germline ends. The CDR3: CASSLNGGWDTGELFF. CDR3 sequence (DNA): TGTGCCAGCAGCTTAAATGGCGGATGGGACACCGGGGAGCTGTTTTTT.

This sequence joins TRBV6-2 or TRBV6-3 and TRBJ2-3; D is ambiguous. Germline CDR1 and CDR2: MNHEY and SVGEGT. The CDR3 has 16 residues. The V end lost 4 bases, the J end lost 2 bases, and 16 bases lay between the germline ends. The CDR3 loop reads CASSSPERLYTDTQYF. The DNA for the CDR3 is TGTGCCAGCAGTTCCCCAGAACGATTATACACAGATACGCAGTATTTT.

In its sample, this clone was seen once. The chain recombines TRBV27 with TRBJ1-5; maybe TRBD1 (6 bases). This CDR3 has 14 residues. Per the germline V gene, CDR1 is MNHEY and CDR2 is SMNVEV (reference sequence). Trimming left V 2 bases short and J 4 bases short, with 9 bases between. The CDR3 protein is CASSLRGGNQPQHF. As DNA, the CDR3 is TGTGCCAGCAGTTTAAGAGGGGGTAATCAGCCCCAGCATTTT.

The chain employs TRBV12-3 or TRBV12-4 and TRBJ2-7; perhaps TRBD2 as D (5 bases). The V and J ends lost 8 bases and 6 bases respectively, with 17 bases between them. This CDR3 comprises 13 residues. The CDR3 region has the DNA TGTGCCAGCGCTGGACTCCGGGATAGCGAGCAGTACTTC. It encodes CASAGLRDSEQYF.

The rearrangement joins TRBV4-2 to TRBJ2-3; 7 bases match TRBD2. CDR3 length: 16 residues. V lost 0 bases, J lost 2 bases, and 5 bases stayed unmatched. Germline V CDR1 and CDR2: LGHNA, YNFKEQ. The CDR3 DNA reads as TGTGCCAGCAGCCAAGAAGGGACTACCTACACAGATACGCAGTATTTT. Translation: CASSQEGTTYTDTQYF.

Here the CDR3 DNA reads TGCAGCCCCGGAGGGTACGAGCAGTACTTC. Its protein is CSPGGYEQYF. The rearrangement joins TRBV20-1 to TRBJ2-7, with D perhaps TRBD2 (6 bases). CDR3 size: 10 residues. Looked up from germline, CDR1 is DFQATT and CDR2 is SNEGSKA (reference sequence).

This CDR3 is CASSETGRQPQHF. In nucleotides, the CDR3 is TGTGCCAGCAGTGAGACAGGTCGGCAGCCCCAGCATTTT. The chain employs TRBV2 and TRBJ1-5, with a possible D match to TRBD1 (6 bases). The CDR3 extends over 13 amino acids. Germline-derived CDR1 and CDR2 are SNHLY and FYNNEI. Between the trimmed V and J ends, which lost 3 bases and 7 bases, there was a span of 10 bases. Using reference TRBV2 and TRBJ1-5 for the parts outside the CDR3, the full variable domain is EPEVTQTPSHQVTQMGQEVILRCVPISNHLYFYWYRQILGQKVEFLVSFYNNEISEKSEIFDDQFSVERPDGSNFTLKIRSTKLEDSAMYFCASSETGRQPQHFGDGTRLSIL.

The chain is built from TRBV10-3 and TRBJ2-3; D not certain. The CDR3 sequence is 13 residues long. The germline gives CDR1 ENHRY, CDR2 SYGVKD. The germline V and J ends were trimmed by 6 bases and 1 base, with 8 bases remaining between them. CDR3 DNA sequence: TGTGCCATCAGGATCCTCCGCACAGATACGCAGTATTTT. Its translation: CAIRILRTDTQYF.

In this sample, this clone turned up once. The chain employs TRBV10-3 and TRBJ1-4; 7 bases are a match to TRBD1. There are 15 residues in the CDR3. The trim removed 2 bases at V and 8 bases at J, leaving 8 bases unmatched. Germline V gene lookup returns CDR1 ENHRY and CDR2 SYGVKD. The CDR3 coding sequence is TGTGCCATCAGTGAGACGACAGGGCGGCAAGAAAAACTGTTTTTT. It is translated as CAISETTGRQEKLFF.

The rearrangement uses TRBV10-1 and TRBJ1-2; D gene ambiguous. V was shortened by 2 bases and J by 4 bases, with 8 bases between the two germline ends. Germline CDR1 is WNHNN and CDR2 is SYGVQD (reference sequence). This CDR3 contains 13 residues. CDR3 sequence (DNA): TGCGCCAGCAGTGAGACGGCCGGCTATGGCTACACCTTC. Translating it yields CASSETAGYGYTF.

CDR3 region: CASSISPGLAGGRNEQFF. CDR3 sequence (DNA): TGTGCCAGTAGTATATCCCCGGGACTAGCGGGAGGTCGGAATGAGCAGTTCTTC. J is TRBJ2-1 and V is TRBV19; TRBD2 agrees at 15 bases. The CDR3 has 18 residues. Germline values: CDR1 LNHDA, CDR2 SQIVND (reference sequence). V lost 2 bases and J lost 7; bases outside the gene matches: 9.

The V and J genes are TRBV20-1 and TRBJ2-2; tentative D call: TRBD2 (5 bases). The V end was cut by 3 bases, the J end by 3 bases, with 14 bases between. CDR1 is DFQATT and CDR2 is SNEGSKA in the germline V gene (reference sequence). The length of the CDR3 is 15 residues. The CDR3 DNA follows: TGCAGTGCTAGTTTCGGCGGGTGGGACACCGGGGAGCTGTTTTTT. Residues: CSASFGGWDTGELFF.

The chain combines TRBV4-3 with TRBJ1-3; the D is unclear. Trimming pared 0 bases from V and 3 bases from J, leaving 9 bases between. CDR1 and CDR2 from the germline V gene are LGHNA and YSLEER. The CDR3 extends over 15 amino acids. In DNA form, the CDR3 reads TGCGCCAGCAGCCAAGAACGGACCGATGGAAACACCATATATTTT. This codes for CASSQERTDGNTIYF.